A single sample is the source of the 15 T cell receptor beta chains below, sequenced in a study of Graves' ophthalmopathy and Graves' hyperthyroidism. Investigators amplified TCR beta CDR3 regions from RNA transcripts. A first-round RT-PCR used HTBI primers, followed by a second-round multiplex PCR. MiXCR was run by TCRdb on the multiplex PCR reads, yielding one entry per CDR3 protein. The table has hundreds of thousands of distinct CDR3 sequences, around a fifth seen once. The sequenced sample was peripheral blood. The receptor source for this set is a woman aged 18-29 years with stable Graves' hyperthyroidism. Some clones in this sample may be carry-over from other donors' samples.

In this sample, this clonotype turned up many times. The chain recombines TRBV27 with TRBJ2-5, with 7 nucleotides matching TRBD1. Germline lookup yields CDR1 MNHEY and CDR2 SMNVEV (reference sequence). After removal of 5 bases from V and 6 bases from J, the junction contained 6 bases not matched to a gene. CDR3 length: 13 amino acids. CDR3 sequence: CASSTTGTKTQYF. CDR3 DNA: TGTGCCAGCAGTACGACAGGGACGAAGACCCAGTACTTC.

Regarding this clonotype: One base away lies a much larger clone, so this may be a sequencing read error. This chain connects TRBV10-3 to TRBJ1-3; D is unresolved. Germline CDR1 reads ENHRY; CDR2 reads SYGVKD. V gave up 8 bases and J gave up 0 bases, with 5 bases separating them. The CDR3 runs 12 residues. The CDR3 sequence: CAIGVSGNTIYF. The CDR3 coding sequence is TGTGCCATCGGGGTCTCTGGAAACACCATATATTTT.

The sample holds many counts of this clonotype. V usage is TRBV18 and J usage is TRBJ2-5; D unclear. The V end was cut by 2 bases, the J end by 3 bases, with 4 bases between. The CDR3 contains 12 residues. Germline V CDR1 and CDR2: KGHSH, LQKENI. The CDR3 sequence: CASSPAKETQYF. CDR3 nucleotides: TGTGCCAGCTCACCAGCCAAAGAGACCCAGTACTTC.

This clonotype came up many times. The chain has TRBV10-3 and TRBJ1-2; no clear D. The V gene's germline CDR1 is ENHRY and CDR2 SYGVKD. CDR3 size: 12 residues. The V gene lost 2 bases and the J gene lost 5 bases, with 6 bases spanning the gap. This CDR3 is CAISEPPYGYTF. DNA for the CDR3: TGTGCCATCAGTGAGCCCCCTTATGGCTACACCTTC.

The table lists this clonotype with a count of one. This chain connects TRBV19 to TRBJ2-5; 7 bases line up with TRBD1. Trimming removed 5 bases from V and 1 base from J; junction bases left unmatched: 4. The CDR3 length is 14 residues. The germline gives CDR1 LNHDA, CDR2 SQIVND (reference sequence). CDR3 amino acids: CASSVQGSQETQYF. The CDR3 nucleotides are TGTGCCAGTAGTGTACAGGGGTCCCAAGAGACCCAGTACTTC.

This clonotype appeared many times. The chain recombines TRBV6-5 with TRBJ1-1, with a tentative D call TRBD1 (6 bases). V dropped 5 bases and J dropped 11 bases, with 21 bases sitting between them. This CDR3 is 14 amino acids long. The germline gives CDR1 MNHEY, CDR2 SVGAGI. The CDR3 region has the DNA TGTGCCAGCAGTACACGGGGGACGACAGGAGATGCTTTCTTT. This sequence encodes CASSTRGTTGDAFF.

There are a few counts of this clonotype. V usage is TRBV6-5 and J usage is TRBJ1-6; D remains ambiguous. Germline values: CDR1 MNHEY, CDR2 SVGAGI. The CDR3 has 16 amino acids. V lost 0 bases and J lost 10, with 16 bases in between. In DNA form, the CDR3 reads TGTGCCAGCAGTTACTCAGGGTTAGTCGGTCAGTCACCCCTCCACTTT. This sequence encodes CASSYSGLVGQSPLHF.

This clonotype was counted between two and nine times. The chain has TRBV5-1 and TRBJ1-2, with D possibly matching TRBD1 (6 bases). Trimming removed 0 bases from V and 3 bases from J, with 12 bases in between. This CDR3 contains 15 residues. Germline loops: CDR1 SGHRS, CDR2 YFSETQ. CDR3 sequence reads: CASSLVRGADYGYTF. The CDR3 DNA sequence: TGCGCCAGCAGCTTGGTGCGGGGGGCTGACTATGGCTACACCTTC.

This clonotype was recorded many times. The chain links TRBV29-1 to TRBJ2-5, with D tentatively TRBD2 (5 bases). The CDR3 has 12 residues. CDR1 is SQVTM and CDR2 is ANQGSEA in the germline V gene. Trimming removed 8 bases from V and 7 bases from J, with 17 bases in between. The CDR3 nucleotides are TGCAGCATCGGGGTTCCGGGTGGGACCCAGTACTTC. It is translated as CSIGVPGGTQYF.

This clonotype occurred many times. This sequence joins TRBV6-1 and TRBJ1-5; unclear D gene. The CDR3 covers 14 residues. V was clipped by 6 bases and J by 6 bases, with 15 bases between them. Germline CDR1 and CDR2: MNHNS and SASEGT. CDR3 region: CASRPTNHGQPQHF. For the CDR3, the DNA is TGTGCCAGCAGGCCGACAAATCACGGTCAGCCCCAGCATTTT.

DNA for the CDR3: TGTGCCACCCGGGTGAGGGGAGCTAACACTGAAGCTTTCTTT. This translates into CATRVRGANTEAFF. The J gene is TRBJ1-1, the V gene TRBV15, with TRBD1 as a possible D gene (5 bases). V gave up 8 bases and J gave up 2 bases, with 15 bases separating them. Per germline, CDR1 LNHNV and CDR2 YYDKDF (reference sequence). The CDR3 runs to 14 residues.

This clonotype was seen ten or more times. The chain has TRBV12-3 or TRBV12-4 and TRBJ1-1; D ambiguous. The CDR3 sequence is 14 residues long. V was cut by 3 bases and J by 0 bases, with 8 bases left in between. The CDR3 DNA follows: TGTGCCAGCAGTTTCCAGCACATGAACACTGAAGCTTTCTTT. This sequence encodes CASSFQHMNTEAFF.

At least ten counts were recorded for this clonotype. The chain couples TRBV12-3 or TRBV12-4 to TRBJ2-7; the D is unclear. This CDR3 has 14 amino acids. V dropped 1 base and J dropped 4 bases, with 11 bases sitting between them. DNA for the CDR3: TGTGCCAGCAGTTTAGTGTCAGGAAATTACGAGCAGTACTTC. Its translation: CASSLVSGNYEQYF.

This clonotype was found many times. The V and J genes are TRBV25-1 and TRBJ1-2; no definite D call. Trimming left V 7 bases short and J 6 bases short, with 12 bases between. CDR1 and CDR2 (germline): MGHDK, SYGVNS. CDR3 size: 12 residues. CDR3 coding DNA: TGTGCCAGCATGGCAGGCCGGGATGGCTACACCTTC. Its protein is CASMAGRDGYTF.

J is TRBJ2-7 and V is TRBV6-5; 11 nucleotides agree with TRBD2. Germline V CDR1 and CDR2: MNHEY, SVGAGI. This CDR3 is 16 amino acids long. V shed 4 bases, J shed 1 base, and the junction held 6 bases outside the gene matches. CDR3 coding DNA: TGTGCCAGCAGTTGGGCTAGCGGGGGGCTTTCCTACGAGCAGTACTTC. This translates into CASSWASGGLSYEQYF.